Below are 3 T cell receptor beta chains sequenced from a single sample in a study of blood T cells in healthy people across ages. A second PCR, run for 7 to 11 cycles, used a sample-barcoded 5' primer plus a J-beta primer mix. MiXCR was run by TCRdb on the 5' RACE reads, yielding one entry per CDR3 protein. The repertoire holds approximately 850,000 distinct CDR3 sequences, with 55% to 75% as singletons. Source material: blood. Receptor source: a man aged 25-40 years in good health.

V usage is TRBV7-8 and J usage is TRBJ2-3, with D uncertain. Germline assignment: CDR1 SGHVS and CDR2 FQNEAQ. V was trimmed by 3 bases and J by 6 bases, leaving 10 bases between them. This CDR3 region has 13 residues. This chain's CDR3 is CASSFESSDTQYF. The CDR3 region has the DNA TGTGCCAGCAGCTTCGAATCGAGCGATACGCAGTATTTT.

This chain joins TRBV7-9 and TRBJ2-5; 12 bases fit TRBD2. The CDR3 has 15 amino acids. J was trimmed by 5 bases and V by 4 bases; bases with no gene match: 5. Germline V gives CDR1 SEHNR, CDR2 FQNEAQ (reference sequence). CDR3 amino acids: CASSYLAGGHETQYF. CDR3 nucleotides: TGTGCCAGCAGCTACCTAGCGGGGGGGCATGAGACCCAGTACTTC.

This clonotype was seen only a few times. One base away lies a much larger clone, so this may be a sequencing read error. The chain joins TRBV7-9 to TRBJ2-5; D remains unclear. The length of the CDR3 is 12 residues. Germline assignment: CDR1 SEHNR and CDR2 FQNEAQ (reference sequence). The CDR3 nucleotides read TGTTCCAGCAGCTTAGTCGTTGAGACCCAGTACTTC. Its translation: CSSSLVVETQYF. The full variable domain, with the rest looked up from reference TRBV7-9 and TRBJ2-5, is DTGVSQNPRHKITKRGQNVTFRCDPISEHNRLYWYRQTLGQGPEFLTYFQNEAQLEKSRLLSDRFSAERPKGSFSTLEIQRTEQGDSAMYLCSSSLVVETQYFGPGTRLLVL.